This T cell receptor (beta chain) was documented in a study of shared clonotypes between healthy human individuals (dated by TCRdb to 2020 to 2022). Regarding the complete study: The cohort included a few men and a couple of women between 18 and 49 years of age. For each donor, CD4 naive and CD4 memory were each given three plates, CD8 naive was given two plates, and CD8 memory was given one plate. To estimate repertoire size and how much clonotype sharing occurs between individuals, the study deeply sequenced the blood TCR repertoires of several healthy adults. To increase sequencing depth and limit assay-specific biases, different laboratories used diverse techniques to prepare libraries and sequence TCR repertoires. Each donor's leukapheresis produced roughly between roughly 0.85 and 9 billion PBMCs. The investigation overall reported the following: Because the study included only a small number of donors, the genetic and exposure-history diversity represented was limited. Only blood was sampled, and tissue TCR repertoires likely differ from those in blood. Even with the large sequencing depth, rarefaction of the sorted-subset datasets indicated that sequencing was incomplete. Pairwise subsampling led to the expectation that sequencing depth would affect the degree of clonotype sharing among donors. Higher generation probabilities were observed for clonotypes shared by all four sorted-subset donors than for non-shared clonotypes. Estimated clonotype richness was generally larger for naive than for memory subsets. Sharing across a few donors was observed for 4.5% to 6.5% of naive CD4, less than 4% of naive CD8, about 2.5% of memory CD4, and 0.4% of memory CD8 clonotypes.

TCR CDR3 regions were amplified from genomic DNA by multiplex PCR using the deep immunoSEQ assay. Genomic DNA extracted from each cell subset was distributed evenly over all wells of several immunoSEQ 96-well plates, and each plate served as one replicate. Each replicate PCR for sorted subsets received around 210 ng genomic DNA, equal to about 30,000 T cell genomes. Purified libraries were quantified with a Qubit 3.0 fluorometer, sized on a Bioanalyzer 2100, and re-quantified with the KAPA Library Quantification kit. Every immunoSEQ 96-well plate was sequenced on a dedicated single-read 150-cycle Illumina NextSeq 550 flow cell. The authors' analysis ran thus. Because the immunoSEQ output held only junctional sequences and lacked quality scores, the filtering could not match the filtering applied to full-length reads. Sequences were annotated with PyIR, a Python wrapper for IgBLAST v1.9, and V/J genes and CDR3 were assigned using IMGT germline references. Reads were filtered out if the reads had weak V/J assignments (E-value above 1e-6), no CDR3, stop codons, out-of-frame junctions, or ambiguous translated residues. V3J clonotypes were defined by identical inferred V gene, J gene, and CDR3 amino acid sequence. To compute the percentage overlap between repertoires, the number of shared unique clonotypes was divided by the size of the smaller repertoire. RTK rarefaction, the Chao1 estimator, and Recon v2.1 estimates of unobserved clonotypes were used to assess repertoire richness. Generation probabilities were computed with OLGA for all TCRbeta clonotypes obtained by the gDNA method from four donors. Not all clones reach the TCRdb copy of this immuneACCESS table, which keeps in-frame sequences only. Checked studies attribute under half of the gap to unresolved V genes and leave the rest unexplained. V and J calls and clone size are given by that table; D and trimming were obtained from the DNA. In all, the sample holds some 2,400,000 clones, and 90% to 96% of those were seen once. The leading ten clones occupy 0.1% to 0.15% of the sample.

Points on this clone: Its antigen is not yet known. Per-nucleotide qualities are absent, and no much larger clonotype sits a single base away.

Donors were healthy HIV-negative adults with no recently reported acute infections or vaccinations. Every donor was a Caucasian adult living in Nashville, Tennessee, USA. CD4+ T cells were enriched by magnetic negative selection, after which naive cells were positively selected on CD45RA and the negative fraction was taken as the memory subset. Blood was collected by leukapheresis, and PBMCs were isolated by Ficoll-Histopaque density gradient centrifugation and then cryopreserved in liquid nitrogen vapor phase. Analytical flow cytometry was used to check the purity and quantity of every magnetically sorted T cell population. Genomic DNA was isolated from each sorted fraction and quantified by UV absorbance on a Nanodrop 2000c. Sample: naive CD4+ T cells sorted from blood. This specimen's cell subset or site label, interpreted: CD45RA+ positively selected. This TCR was sampled from a man younger than 35 in good health.

The CDR3 region: CASSLRRTAYEQYF. The DNA is TGTGCCAGCAGCTTACGACGGACAGCCTACGAGCAGTACTTC. The chain is assembled from TRBV7-2 and TRBJ2-7, with TRBD1 as a weak D call on 6 bases. The CDR3 spans 14 residues, from the cysteine through the phenylalanine. The retained sequence is limited to the CDR3, 42 bases, with the frame set at the first base. The V and J ends are trimmed by 2 bases and 2 bases, leaving 10 bases between them. Looking up the germline V gene yields CDR1 SGHTA and CDR2 FQGNSA.